The 10 T cell receptor beta chains given below trace back to one sample, sequenced in a study of T cell repertoires in cytomegalovirus infection. TCRdb ran MiXCR on the reads and lists one entry per CDR3 protein. The table includes about 700,000 distinct CDR3 sequences, around 30% detected once. Their antigen targets remain unknown. Sequencing was performed on cultured PBMCs, taken from culture after CMV antigen stimulation. The receptors come from a human donor in good health (CMV status not recorded). Some clones in this sample may be carry-over from other donors' samples.

The chain has TRBV28 and TRBJ2-7; TRBD2 aligns across 9 bases. The CDR3 is 15 amino acids. Looked up from germline, CDR1 is MDHEN and CDR2 is SYDVKM. V dropped 5 bases and J dropped 3; count of bases not matched to a gene: 8. DNA for the CDR3: TGTGCCAGCAGTACCCAGCGGGGGGCTGGCTACGAGCAGTACTTC. This gives the protein CASSTQRGAGYEQYF. Looking up the rest from reference TRBV28 and TRBJ2-7 gives the full variable domain: DVKVTQSSRYLVKRTGEKVFLECVQDMDHENMFWYRQDPGLGLRLIYFSYDVKMKEKGDIPEGYSVSREKKERFSLILESASTNQTSMYLCASSTQRGAGYEQYFGPGTRLTVT.

The chain carries TRBV2 and TRBJ2-2, with 9 bases matching TRBD2. Losses at the gene ends were 7 bases for V and 1 base for J; bases not matched to a gene: 1. The germline V gene has CDR1 SNHLY and CDR2 FYNNEI. The CDR3 loop spans 14 amino acids. The CDR3: CASKLAGNTGELFF. DNA of the CDR3: TGTGCCAGCAAACTAGCGGGGAACACCGGGGAGCTGTTTTTT.

This clonotype turned up a few times. The V and J genes are TRBV12-3 or TRBV12-4 and TRBJ1-1; D gene uncertain. Trimming took off 5 bases at V and 2 bases at J, with 15 bases between the two ends. The CDR3 consists of 15 residues. The CDR3 nucleotides are TGTGCCAGCAGTCCCCCCTCACTATCTAACACTGAAGCTTTCTTT. Translating it yields CASSPPSLSNTEAFF.

This clonotype came up a few times. The chain is built from TRBV7-9 and TRBJ2-1; a weak D match, TRBD2 (6 bases). V was cut by 3 bases and J by 10 bases, with 16 bases left in between. The CDR3 covers 14 residues. Germline V gene sequence: CDR1 SEHNR, CDR2 FQNEAQ (reference sequence). This CDR3 reads CASSLRRRESEQFF. The CDR3, as DNA: TGTGCCAGCAGCTTGCGGCGGAGGGAGTCAGAGCAGTTCTTC.

In this sample, this clonotype turned up a few times. V usage is TRBV7-9 and J usage is TRBJ2-1; TRBD2 matches at 7 bases. The CDR3 sequence is 15 residues long. Germline V gene lookup returns CDR1 SEHNR and CDR2 FQNEAQ (reference sequence). J was trimmed by 4 bases and V by 1 base; bases with no gene match: 4. In DNA, the CDR3 is TGTGCCAGCAGCTTAGGGCGGGAGACGTACAATGAGCAGTTCTTC. Protein sequence: CASSLGRETYNEQFF.

This clonotype was picked up a small number of times. The chain links TRBV19 to TRBJ1-5; D uncertain. CDR3 length equals 15 residues. Trimming cost V 0 bases and J 5 bases, with 11 bases left between them. Germline CDR1 is LNHDA and CDR2 is SQIVND (reference sequence). CDR3 nucleotide sequence: TGTGCCAGTAGTATAGAAGGGTTTACCGATCAGCCCCAGCATTTT. This sequence encodes CASSIEGFTDQPQHF.

This chain uses TRBV6-1 with TRBJ1-1; 10 bases are a match to TRBD1. Per the germline V gene, CDR1 is MNHNS and CDR2 is SASEGT. The length of the CDR3 is 12 residues. V was pared by 6 bases and J by 9 bases, with 4 bases of the junction left unmatched. The CDR3 is CASRPTGGKAFF. The DNA of the CDR3 is TGTGCCAGCAGACCGACAGGGGGCAAAGCTTTCTTT.

This clonotype has only a few counts. V usage is TRBV6-6 and J usage is TRBJ2-3; 10 bases line up with TRBD2. The CDR3 is 15 amino acids. From germline, CDR1 is MNHNY and CDR2 SVGAGI (reference sequence). J was trimmed by 6 bases and V by 6 bases; bases with no gene match: 9. CDR3 DNA sequence: TGTGCCAGCAGAATCCTAGCGGGGGCCGGGGATACGCAGTATTTT. Its translation: CASRILAGAGDTQYF.

The chain recombines TRBV5-4 with TRBJ2-1; TRBD2 aligns across 7 bases. CDR3 length equals 15 residues. Germline-derived CDR1 and CDR2 are SGHNT and YYREEE (reference sequence). The trim removed 2 bases at V and 6 bases at J, leaving 8 bases unmatched. For the CDR3, the DNA is TGTGCCAGCAGCTTCCCGACTTGGACTAGCAATGAGCAGTTCTTC. Protein sequence: CASSFPTWTSNEQFF.

The CDR3 loop is CASSSLLAGEGEQFF. CDR3 in DNA: TGTGCCAGCAGCTCCCTACTAGCGGGAGAGGGTGAGCAGTTCTTC. The chain carries TRBV7-2 and TRBJ2-1; 11 bases fit TRBD2. The CDR3 totals 15 residues. The V gene end was trimmed by 4 bases and the J gene end by 9 bases; junction bases not matched to a gene: 8. Germline V gives CDR1 SGHTA, CDR2 FQGNSA.